The clone carrying this T cell receptor (beta chain) was seen only a few times. The entry originates in a study of cytotoxic CD8 clonotypes in ibrutinib-treated CLL. Some clones are missing from TCRdb's copy, which holds only in-frame ones; the method was immunoSEQ multiplex PCR. The table lists 20,000 to 30,000 clones, about 75% of them singletons, with 28% in the top ten. This TCR was recovered from a human donor with chronic lymphocytic leukemia. The input for sequencing was PBMCs, taken after 24 months of ibrutinib treatment.

CDR3 amino acids: CASSLDGTQTGYTF. CDR3 DNA: TGCGCCAGCAGCTTGGACGGGACGCAGACCGGCTACACCTTC. V usage is TRBV5-1 and J usage is TRBJ1-2; TRBD1 might be the D (5 bases). Germline values: CDR1 SGHRS, CDR2 YFSETQ. Between the trimmed V and J ends, which lost 0 bases and 8 bases, there was a span of 14 bases. This CDR3 is 14 amino acids long.